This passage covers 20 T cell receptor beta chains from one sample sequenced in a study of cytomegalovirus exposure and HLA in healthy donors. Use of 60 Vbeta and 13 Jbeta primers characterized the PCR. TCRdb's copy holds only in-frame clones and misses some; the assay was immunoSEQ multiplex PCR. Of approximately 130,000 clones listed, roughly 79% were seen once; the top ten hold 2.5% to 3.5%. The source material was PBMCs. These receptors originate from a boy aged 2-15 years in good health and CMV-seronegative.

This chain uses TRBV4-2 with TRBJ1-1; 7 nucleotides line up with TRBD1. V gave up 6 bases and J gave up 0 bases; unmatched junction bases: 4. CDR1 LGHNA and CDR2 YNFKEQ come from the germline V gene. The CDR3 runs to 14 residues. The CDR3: CASRSGQMNTEAFF. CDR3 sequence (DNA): TGTGCCAGCAGATCGGGACAGATGAACACTGAAGCTTTCTTT.

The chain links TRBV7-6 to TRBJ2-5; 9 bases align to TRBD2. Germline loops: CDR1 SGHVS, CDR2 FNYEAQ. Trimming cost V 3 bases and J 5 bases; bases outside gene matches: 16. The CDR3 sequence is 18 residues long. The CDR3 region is CASSFPAGTSPYWETQYF. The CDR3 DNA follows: TGTGCCAGCAGCTTTCCCGCCGGGACTAGCCCATATTGGGAGACCCAGTACTTC.

DNA of the CDR3: TGCGCCAGCAGCCATCTCGGAGGCAGTGCAACTAATGAAAAACTGTTTTTT. Translation: CASSHLGGSATNEKLFF. The J gene is TRBJ1-4, the V gene TRBV4-3; D is uncertain. Germline values: CDR1 LGHNA, CDR2 YSLEER. V lost 3 bases and J lost 0, with 14 bases in between. This CDR3 is built from 17 residues.

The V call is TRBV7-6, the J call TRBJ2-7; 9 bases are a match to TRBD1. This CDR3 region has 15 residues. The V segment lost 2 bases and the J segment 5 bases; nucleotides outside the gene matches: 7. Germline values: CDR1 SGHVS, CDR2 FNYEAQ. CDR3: CASSLNKDRGNEQYF. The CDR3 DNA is TGTGCCAGCAGCTTAAATAAAGACAGGGGGAACGAGCAGTACTTC. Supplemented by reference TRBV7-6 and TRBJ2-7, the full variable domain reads GAGVSQSPRYKVTKRGQDVALRCDPISGHVSLYWYRQALGQGPEFLTYFNYEAQQDKSGLPNDRFSAERPEGSISTLTIQRTEQRDSAMYRCASSLNKDRGNEQYFGPGTRLTVT.

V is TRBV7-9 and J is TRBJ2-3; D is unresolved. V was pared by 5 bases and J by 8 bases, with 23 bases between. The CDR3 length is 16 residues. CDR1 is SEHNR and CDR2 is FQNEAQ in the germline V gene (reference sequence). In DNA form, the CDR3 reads TGTGCCAGCAGCCCCTACCCGGTCGCTTCCTCCGCTACGCAGTATTTT. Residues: CASSPYPVASSATQYF.

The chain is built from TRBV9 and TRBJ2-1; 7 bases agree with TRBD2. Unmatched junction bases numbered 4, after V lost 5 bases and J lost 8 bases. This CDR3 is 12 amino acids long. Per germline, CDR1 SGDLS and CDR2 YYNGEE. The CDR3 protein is CASRGGLDEQFF. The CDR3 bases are TGTGCCAGCAGAGGAGGACTAGATGAGCAGTTCTTC.

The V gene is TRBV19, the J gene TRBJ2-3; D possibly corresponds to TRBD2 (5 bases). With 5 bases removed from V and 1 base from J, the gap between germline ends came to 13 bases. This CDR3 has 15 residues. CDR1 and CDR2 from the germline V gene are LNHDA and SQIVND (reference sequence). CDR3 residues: CASSWRTEGTDTQYF. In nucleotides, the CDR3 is TGTGCCAGTAGTTGGCGGACTGAGGGCACAGATACGCAGTATTTT.

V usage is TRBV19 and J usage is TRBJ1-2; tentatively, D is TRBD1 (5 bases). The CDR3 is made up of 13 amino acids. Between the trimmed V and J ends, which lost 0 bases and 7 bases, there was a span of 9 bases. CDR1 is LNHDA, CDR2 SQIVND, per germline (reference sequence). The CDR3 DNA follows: TGTGCCAGTAGTATAGACGCGGGGGTTGGCTACACCTTC. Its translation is CASSIDAGVGYTF.

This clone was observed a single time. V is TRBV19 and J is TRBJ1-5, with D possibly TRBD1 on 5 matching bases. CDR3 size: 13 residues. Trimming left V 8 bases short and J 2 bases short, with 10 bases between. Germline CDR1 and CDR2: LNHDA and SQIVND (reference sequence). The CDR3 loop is CASGGFRNQPQHF. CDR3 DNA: TGTGCCAGTGGGGGGTTTCGCAATCAGCCCCAGCATTTT. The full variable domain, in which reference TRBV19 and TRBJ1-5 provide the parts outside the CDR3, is DGGITQSPKYLFRKEGQNVTLSCEQNLNHDAMYWYRQDPGQGLRLIYYSQIVNDFQKGDIAEGYSVSREKKESFPLTVTSAQKNPTAFYLCASGGFRNQPQHFGDGTRLSIL.

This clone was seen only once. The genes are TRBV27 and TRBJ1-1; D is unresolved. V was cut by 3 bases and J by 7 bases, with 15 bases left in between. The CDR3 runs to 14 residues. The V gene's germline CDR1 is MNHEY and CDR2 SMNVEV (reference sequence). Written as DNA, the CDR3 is TGTGCCAGCAGTTTGAGTTCTCGTCCGTATGAAGCTTTCTTT. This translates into CASSLSSRPYEAFF.

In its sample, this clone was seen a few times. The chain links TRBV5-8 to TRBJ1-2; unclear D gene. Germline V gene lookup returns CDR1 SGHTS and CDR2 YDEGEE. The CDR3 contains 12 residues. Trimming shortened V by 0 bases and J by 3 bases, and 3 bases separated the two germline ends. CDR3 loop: CASSLEHYGYTF. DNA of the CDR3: TGTGCCAGCAGCTTGGAGCACTATGGCTACACCTTC. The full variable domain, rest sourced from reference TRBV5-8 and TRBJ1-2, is EAGVTQSPTHLIKTRGQQATLRCSPISGHTSVYWYQQALGLGLQFLLWYDEGEERNRGNFPPRFSGRQFPNYSSELNVNALELEDSALYLCASSLEHYGYTFGSGTRLTVV.

CDR3 amino acids: CASILNRRAFF. As DNA, the CDR3 is TGTGCCAGCATCCTCAATCGCAGGGCTTTCTTT. This sequence joins TRBV27 and TRBJ1-1; D unclear. The CDR3 extends over 11 amino acids. Looked up from germline, CDR1 is MNHEY and CDR2 is SMNVEV (reference sequence). V lost 7 bases, J lost 11 bases, and 14 bases lay in between.

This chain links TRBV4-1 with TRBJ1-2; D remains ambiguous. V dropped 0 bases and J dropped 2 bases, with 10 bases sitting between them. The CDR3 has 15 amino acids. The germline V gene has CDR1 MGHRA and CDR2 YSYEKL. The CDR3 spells CASSQEFSQNYGYTF. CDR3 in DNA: TGCGCCAGCAGCCAAGAATTTAGCCAGAACTATGGCTACACCTTC.

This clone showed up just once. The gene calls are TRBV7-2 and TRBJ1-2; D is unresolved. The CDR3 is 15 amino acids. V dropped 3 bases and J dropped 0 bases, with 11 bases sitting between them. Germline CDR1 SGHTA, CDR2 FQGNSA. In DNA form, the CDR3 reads TGTGCCAGCAGCTTCGCCAGCGGGGCTAACTATGGCTACACCTTC. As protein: CASSFASGANYGYTF.

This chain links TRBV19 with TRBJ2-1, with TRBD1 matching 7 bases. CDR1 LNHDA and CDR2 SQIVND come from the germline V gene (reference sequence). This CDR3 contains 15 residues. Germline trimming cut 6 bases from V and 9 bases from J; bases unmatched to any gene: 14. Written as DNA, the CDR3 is TGTGCCAGTAGCCCCCGGGACAGCCTCAGAAGTGAGCAGTTCTTC. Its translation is CASSPRDSLRSEQFF.

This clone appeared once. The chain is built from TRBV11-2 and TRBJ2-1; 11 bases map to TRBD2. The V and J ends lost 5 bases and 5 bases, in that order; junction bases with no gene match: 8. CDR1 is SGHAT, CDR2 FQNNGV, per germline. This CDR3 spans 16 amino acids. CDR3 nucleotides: TGTGCCAGCAGCCTCCTCCCGACTAGCGGGGACAATGAGCAGTTCTTC. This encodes CASSLLPTSGDNEQFF.

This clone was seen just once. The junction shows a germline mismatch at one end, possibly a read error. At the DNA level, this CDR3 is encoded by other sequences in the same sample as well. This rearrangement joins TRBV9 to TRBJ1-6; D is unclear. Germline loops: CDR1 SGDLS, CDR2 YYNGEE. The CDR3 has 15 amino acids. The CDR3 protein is CASSPSRQYNSPLHF. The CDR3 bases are TGTGCCAGCAGCCCATCTCGACAATATAATTCGCCCCTCCACTTT.

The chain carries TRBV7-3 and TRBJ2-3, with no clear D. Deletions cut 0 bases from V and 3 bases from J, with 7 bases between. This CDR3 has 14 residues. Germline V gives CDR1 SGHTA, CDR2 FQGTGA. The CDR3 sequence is CASSLTVETDTQYF. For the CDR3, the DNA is TGTGCCAGCAGCTTAACGGTAGAAACAGATACGCAGTATTTT.

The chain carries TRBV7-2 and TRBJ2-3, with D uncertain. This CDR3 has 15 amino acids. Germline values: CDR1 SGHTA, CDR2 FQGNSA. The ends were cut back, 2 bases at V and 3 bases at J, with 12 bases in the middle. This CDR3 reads CASSLTIAPTDTQYF. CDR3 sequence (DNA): TGTGCCAGCAGCTTAACCATAGCCCCGACAGATACGCAGTATTTT. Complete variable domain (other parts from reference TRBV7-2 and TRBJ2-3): GAGVSQSPSNKVTEKGKDVELRCDPISGHTALYWYRQSLGQGLEFLIYFQGNSAPDKSGLPSDRFSAERTGGSVSTLTIQRTQQEDSAVYLCASSLTIAPTDTQYFGPGTRLTVL.

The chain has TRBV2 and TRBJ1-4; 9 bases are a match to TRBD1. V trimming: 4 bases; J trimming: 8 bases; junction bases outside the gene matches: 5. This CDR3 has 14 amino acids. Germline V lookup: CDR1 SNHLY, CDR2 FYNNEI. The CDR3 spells CASSAWDRVEKLFF. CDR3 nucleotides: TGTGCCAGCAGTGCCTGGGACAGGGTGGAAAAACTGTTTTTT.